This T cell receptor (beta chain) stems from a study of blood T cell repertoires in COVID-19. Trimming at V came to 3 bases and at J to 4 bases, leaving 6 bases not matched to a gene. CDR1 is DFQATT and CDR2 is SNEGSKA in the germline V gene (reference sequence). There are 14 residues in the CDR3. Produced via immunoSEQ multiplex PCR; TCRdb's table is partial and in-frame only. The data show about 130,000 clones, with 60% to 80% seen just once and 6% held by the top ten. This clone was detected once. The sequence was collected from a man at least 80 years old with COVID-19, enrolled during active disease. V is TRBV20-1 and J is TRBJ2-5; 9 bases match TRBD2. The specimen was peripheral blood. In DNA form, the CDR3 reads TGCAGTGCTAGTGGGCTAGCGGGAATAGAGACCCAGTACTTC. It yields the protein CSASGLAGIETQYF.